This is a list of T cell receptor beta chains from one sample in a study of regulatory T cells in long-lasting Graves disease. TCRdb redid the calling of the multiplex PCR reads with MiXCR, one entry per CDR3 protein. The table includes roughly 700,000 distinct CDR3 sequences, around 30% detected once. Source: peripheral blood mononuclear cells (PBMCs), taken when the disease was refractory, from a patient treated with antithyroid drugs. Receptors originate from a female donor with Graves disease. CDR3s include the opening cysteine and the closing phenylalanine or tryptophan. The D gene is left open where the match is weak. Clone size is given for some rows only: seen once, a few or many times, or a class if the clone is expanded.

cdr3_nt	cdr3_aa	clone_size	j_call	v_call	d_call
TGTGCCAGTAGTACCCGGACAGGGCCGGGGAATCAGCCCCAGCATTTT	CASSTRTGPGNQPQHF	.	TRBJ1-5	TRBV19	TRBD1
TGTGCCAGCAGTTCATGGGGACTAGCGGGAGGGCACCGGGAGCTGTTTTTT	CASSSWGLAGGHRELFF	.	TRBJ2-2	TRBV12-3/TRBV12-4	TRBD2
TGTGCCAGCAGTTTCGGACAGGGAGGTCAGCCCCAGCATTTT	CASSFGQGGQPQHF	many	TRBJ1-5	TRBV12-3/TRBV12-4	TRBD1
TGTGCCAGCAGTCTAAGGGAGACTAGCGGGAACTTGGAGTACTTC	CASSLRETSGNLEYF	many	TRBJ2-5	TRBV2	TRBD2
TGTGCCAGCAGCTTAGATGGGCAGTCCGAGGCGGCTGGCTACACCTTC	CASSLDGQSEAAGYTF	few	TRBJ1-2	TRBV7-9	.
TGTGCCAGTAGTGTGGGACAGGCAGGTTATGGCTACACCTTC	CASSVGQAGYGYTF	few	TRBJ1-2	TRBV19	TRBD1
TGTGCCAGCAGTTCGGGCCTATATAATTCACCCCTCCACTTT	CASSSGLYNSPLHF	many	TRBJ1-6	TRBV28	.
TGCGCCAGCAGCCGCTCCGGGACCAAGGGTGAAGCTTTCTTT	CASSRSGTKGEAFF	.	TRBJ1-1	TRBV5-1	.
TGCAGTGCTAGAGATCAAGGGGATGTGGGCTACACCTTC	CSARDQGDVGYTF	.	TRBJ1-2	TRBV20-1	.
TGTGCCAGCACCAGCTCAGGCCAGGGGGAATCCTATGGCTACACCTTC	CASTSSGQGESYGYTF	many	TRBJ1-2	TRBV28	TRBD1
TGTGCCACCAGCAGTAGACAGGGGGCAAACGAAAAACTGTTTTTT	CATSSRQGANEKLFF	.	TRBJ1-4	TRBV15	TRBD1
TGTGCCAGTAGTATACACAAGGTTGGCTATGGCTACACCTTC	CASSIHKVGYGYTF	.	TRBJ1-2	TRBV19	.
TGTGCCAGCAGTCCCTCCTCCGACCGCAGCAATCAGCCCCAGCATTTT	CASSPSSDRSNQPQHF	.	TRBJ1-5	TRBV12-3/TRBV12-4	.
TGCAGTGCTACCGGAGGGACCGACTACACCTTC	CSATGGTDYTF	few	TRBJ1-2	TRBV20-1	.
TGTGCCAGCAGCAGACAGAACCTCTATGGCTACACCTTC	CASSRQNLYGYTF	few	TRBJ1-2	TRBV7-9	.
TGCGCCAGCAGCGAGACTCCTGCCTACGAGCAGTACTTC	CASSETPAYEQYF	.	TRBJ2-7	TRBV5-1	.
TGCGCCAGCAGCTTTGGAGGAACTCCCTCGGGGGAAAAACTGTTTTTT	CASSFGGTPSGEKLFF	once	TRBJ1-4	TRBV5-1	.
TGTGCCTGGAACCCCGAAGGGCTTAATGAAAAACTGTTTTTT	CAWNPEGLNEKLFF	.	TRBJ1-4	TRBV30	.
TGTGCCAGCAGCCAGTACAACGAAGGAAATTCACCCCTCCACTTT	CASSQYNEGNSPLHF	.	TRBJ1-6	TRBV3-1	.
TGTGCCTGGAGCGCCGGGACAGGGGTTAATGGCTACACCTTC	CAWSAGTGVNGYTF	few	TRBJ1-2	TRBV30	TRBD1
TGTGCCAGCGTGGGGACAGGGTCGTTTTCGCAGCCCCAGCATTTT	CASVGTGSFSQPQHF	.	TRBJ1-5	TRBV19	TRBD1
TGTGCCAGCAGAGCCGGGCCGAACACCGGGGAGCTGTTTTTT	CASRAGPNTGELFF	.	TRBJ2-2	TRBV2	.
TGTGCCAGTAGCCTTCAAGGACTAGCGAGTTACGAGCAGTACTTC	CASSLQGLASYEQYF	many	TRBJ2-7	TRBV19	TRBD2
TGTGCCAGCAGCCAAGCATATGGGGACAGGGGGAGTATGAACACTGAAGCTTTCTTT	CASSQAYGDRGSMNTEAFF	once	TRBJ1-1	TRBV3-1	TRBD1
TGTGCCAGCGTACTTGCAACTAATGAAAAACTGTTTTTT	CASVLATNEKLFF	.	TRBJ1-4	TRBV2	.
TGTGCCAGCAGTTTAACGGGCTGGGGTGGCTACACCTTC	CASSLTGWGGYTF	many	TRBJ1-2	TRBV28	.
TGCAGTGCTAGAACTACACAGTCAGGGACCGGGGAGCTGTTTTTT	CSARTTQSGTGELFF	few	TRBJ2-2	TRBV20-1	.
TGCAGTGCTAGAGATCGTCTACCCGTTTCTGGTTCACCCCTCCACTTT	CSARDRLPVSGSPLHF	few	TRBJ1-6	TRBV20-1	.
TGCAGTGCTACCGGGGGTGAACGAACTGAAGCTTTCTTT	CSATGGERTEAFF	many	TRBJ1-1	TRBV20-1	.
TGTGCCAGCAGCTCGGGACAGACCTCGGAAGCTTTCTTT	CASSSGQTSEAFF	.	TRBJ1-1	TRBV7-3	TRBD1
TGTGCCAGCACTTTGGAGCGGGGGAACAGCACAGATACGCAGTATTTT	CASTLERGNSTDTQYF	.	TRBJ2-3	TRBV12-3/TRBV12-4	TRBD2
TGTGCCAGCAGCCCCCCAACAGTTATGGCGGAAAAACTGTTTTTT	CASSPPTVMAEKLFF	.	TRBJ1-4	TRBV7-9	.
TGTGCCTGGAGTGATGGCAATCAGCCCCAGCATTTT	CAWSDGNQPQHF	few	TRBJ1-5	TRBV30	.
TGTGCCAGCAGTGAAGCTGGAGGGGGCGGGGAGCAGTACTTC	CASSEAGGGGEQYF	.	TRBJ2-7	TRBV6-2/TRBV6-3	.
TGTGCCATCAGTGAGCTCACGTCTAATTCACCCCTCCACTTT	CAISELTSNSPLHF	many	TRBJ1-6	TRBV10-3	.
TGTGCCAGCAGCTCTCTAGCGGGAGGGGCGGACGAGCAGTACTTC	CASSSLAGGADEQYF	.	TRBJ2-7	TRBV11-2	TRBD2
TGTGCCAGCAGCCAAGGACAGGGAATGGGCGAGCAGTACTTC	CASSQGQGMGEQYF	.	TRBJ2-7	TRBV3-1	TRBD1
TGCGCCAGCAGCTTGGCCTTCGACGCCGGGGAGCTGTTTTTT	CASSLAFDAGELFF	few	TRBJ2-2	TRBV5-1	.
TGTGCCAGCAGCCAAGAAGACGGCCCCTACGAGCAGTACTTC	CASSQEDGPYEQYF	.	TRBJ2-7	TRBV14	.
TGTGCCACCAGCAGAGTAAAAAATGAAAAACTGTTTTTT	CATSRVKNEKLFF	.	TRBJ1-4	TRBV15	.